This T cell receptor beta chain was obtained from a study of CD8+ T cells in alopecia areata. Study overall: Donor skin was harvested from roughly 6-12-month-old C3H/HeJ mice with spontaneous alopecia and grafted onto roughly 7-10-week-old female C3H/HeJ recipients.

Sample time point: mouse skin 6 weeks after grafting, around onset of hair loss. Whole-study results and caveats: There were also resident alphabeta T cells of normal skin sequenced in scalp samples. Normal scalp showed lower clonality than lesional scalp, especially alopecia totalis/universalis. The study found TCR sharing across patients less clear than in mice, possibly for HLA reasons.

Isolated RNA was reverse transcribed into cDNA used as the sequencing template. Measured with immunoSEQ multiplex PCR; TCRdb has only the in-frame clones, and not every one. Captured here are about 5,800 clones, none seen once; the top ten comprise approximately 30%. Comments on this clone: Its antigen is undetermined. Gene names follow the mouse nomenclature. Read sequence stops 4 residues before the CDR3 end, and the germline J gene provides the missing end.

The germline V gene encodes CDR1 MSHET and CDR2 SYDVDS. This CDR3 contains 12 residues. V gave up 11 bases and J gave up 6 bases, with 14 bases separating them. This TCR was sampled from a C3H/HeJ mouse with alopecia areata. Strain MHC haplotype: H2-k. The V and J genes are TRBV29 and TRBJ2-1; D possibly corresponds to TRBD1 (6 bases). The input for sequencing was skin, taken at week 6. Here the CDR3 reads CAVRGGFAEQFF. CDR3 DNA, as far as it was read: TGTGCTGTCAGGGGAGGTTTTGCT.